One and the same sample provided the 9 T cell receptor beta chains below, sequenced in a study of blood T cells in healthy people across ages. Through a sample-barcoded 5' primer and a J-beta primer mix, a second PCR was run for roughly 6 to 12 cycles. TCRdb ran MiXCR on the 5' RACE reads and lists one entry per CDR3 protein. The table includes about 970,000 distinct CDR3 sequences, roughly 47% detected once. Sequenced: blood. The receptors come from a woman in her sixties in good health.

The chain recombines TRBV28 with TRBJ1-1; weak D call: TRBD1 (6 bases). CDR3 length: 15 residues. Germline loops: CDR1 MDHEN, CDR2 SYDVKM. V was cut by 5 bases and J by 3 bases, with 16 bases left in between. This chain's CDR3 is CASSRTDRIDTEAFF. The CDR3 DNA is TGTGCCAGCAGTCGGACGGACAGAATTGACACTGAAGCTTTCTTT.

This clonotype was counted only a few times. V gene TRBV4-1 combines with J gene TRBJ2-3; a weak D match, TRBD2 (5 bases). Germline assignment: CDR1 MGHRA and CDR2 YSYEKL. Trimming took 0 bases from V and 7 from J, leaving 8 bases between them. There are 13 residues in the CDR3. CDR3 in DNA: TGCGCCAGCAGCCAAGAAGCGGTATATACGCAGTATTTT. Its translation is CASSQEAVYTQYF.

The chain is built from TRBV20-1 and TRBJ2-7; TRBD1 agrees at 7 bases. Germline loops: CDR1 DFQATT, CDR2 SNEGSKA (reference sequence). CDR3 size: 14 residues. V dropped 3 bases and J dropped 6; count of bases not matched to a gene: 11. The CDR3 DNA sequence: TGCAGTGCTAGTTTTGACCAGGGGGTATCCGAGCAGTACTTC. Translating it yields CSASFDQGVSEQYF.

The chain recombines TRBV4-3 with TRBJ2-1; weak D call: TRBD2 (5 bases). The germline V gene has CDR1 LGHNA and CDR2 YSLEER. V was pared by 0 bases and J by 0 bases, with 9 bases between. This CDR3 contains 16 residues. CDR3 residues: CASSQDMSGSYNEQFF. The CDR3 coding sequence is TGCGCCAGCAGCCAAGATATGAGCGGCTCCTACAATGAGCAGTTCTTC.

The chain combines TRBV5-1 with TRBJ2-3; 9 bases map to TRBD2. Germline V CDR1 and CDR2: SGHRS, YFSETQ. The junction had 12 bases not matched to a gene; V was cut back by 1 base and J by 3 bases. This CDR3 region has 18 residues. CDR3 loop: CASSLFSGSGVRTDTQYF. The CDR3 DNA sequence: TGCGCCAGCAGCTTGTTTAGCGGGAGTGGAGTAAGGACAGATACGCAGTATTTT.

The chain couples TRBV7-2 to TRBJ2-3; 8 bases are a match to TRBD2. CDR1 and CDR2 (germline): SGHTA, FQGNSA. This CDR3 spans 17 amino acids. Losses at the gene ends were 4 bases for V and 5 bases for J; bases not matched to a gene: 14. The DNA for the CDR3 is TGTGCCAGCAGCTCCCTGTCCGGAGCGGGAGTACGAGATACGCAGTATTTT. The encoded protein is CASSSLSGAGVRDTQYF.

This sequence joins TRBV5-1 and TRBJ2-7; 7 bases are shared with TRBD2. CDR3 length: 14 amino acids. The germline V gene has CDR1 SGHRS and CDR2 YFSETQ. Trimming at V came to 7 bases and at J to 4 bases, leaving 11 bases not matched to a gene. CDR3 nucleotide sequence: TGCGCCAGCTTCGACGGGAGGCCACCATACGAGCAGTACTTC. Its protein product is CASFDGRPPYEQYF.

In this sample, this clonotype turned up a few times. J is TRBJ2-3 and V is TRBV29-1; 7 bases are shared with TRBD2. Germline lookup yields CDR1 SQVTM and CDR2 ANQGSEA. The CDR3 consists of 15 residues. V was pared by 6 bases and J by 0 bases, with 9 bases of the junction left unmatched. CDR3 residues: CSVPFGRESTDTQYF. The CDR3 coding sequence is TGCAGCGTCCCTTTTGGGCGGGAGAGCACAGATACGCAGTATTTT.

CDR3 sequence: CSVATGTDHQPQHF. The DNA for the CDR3 is TGCAGCGTTGCTACCGGGACAGATCATCAGCCCCAGCATTTT. V gene TRBV29-1 combines with J gene TRBJ1-5; 7 positions match TRBD1. Germline CDR1 is SQVTM and CDR2 is ANQGSEA. The V gene end was trimmed by 4 bases and the J gene end by 5 bases; junction bases not matched to a gene: 8. The CDR3 sequence is 14 residues long. The full variable domain, completed using reference TRBV29-1 and TRBJ1-5, is SAVISQKPSRDICQRGTSLTIQCQVDSQVTMMFWYRQQPGQSLTLIATANQGSEATYESGFVIDKFPISRPNLTFSTLTVSNMSPEDSSIYLCSVATGTDHQPQHFGDGTRLSIL.